The clone carrying this TCR beta chain was found many times. The data are from a study of T cells after yellow fever vaccination. Trimming left V 1 base short and J 2 bases short, with 8 bases between. The CDR3 is made up of 15 amino acids. In germline, CDR1 is MGHRA, CDR2 YSYEKL. TCRdb ran MiXCR on the 5' RACE reads and lists one entry per CDR3 protein. The sample has about 350,000 distinct CDR3 sequences, approximately 8% seen once; the top ten hold roughly 18%. This sequence joins TRBV4-1 and TRBJ1-4, with a weak D call TRBD1 (5 bases). The TCR originated in a man aged 18 to 35 who received the YFV17D yellow fever vaccine. The sample was PBMCs, taken 35 to 50 days after the first yellow fever vaccination. The CDR3 DNA reads TGCGCCAGCAGCCAAGTTGGGACGACTAATGAAAAACTGTTTTTT. It specifies CASSQVGTTNEKLFF.